The 30 T cell receptor beta chains below all came from one sample that was sequenced in a study of T cell changes during pregnancy in multiple sclerosis. Sequencing was performed with immunoSEQ multiplex PCR; in TCRdb, only in-frame clones are kept and a portion is missing. The table has 65,000 to 90,000 clones, 85% to 95% seen once; the top ten hold 2% to 2.5%. This sample comprised peripheral blood, obtained before pregnancy. Every receptor here comes from a female donor with multiple sclerosis, enrolled in a pregnancy study.

The rearrangement uses TRBV18 and TRBJ2-7; D may be TRBD2 (7 bases). V was clipped by 1 base and J by 2 bases, with 12 bases between them. The CDR3 covers 15 residues. The germline V gene has CDR1 KGHSH and CDR2 LQKENI. The CDR3 bases are TGTGCCAGCTCACCACTACGGGGGGCTACCTACGAGCAGTACTTC. As protein: CASSPLRGATYEQYF.

CDR3 DNA: TGTGCCAGCATCCTAGTGGGACAGCCGAACACCGGGGAGCTGTTTTTT. It specifies CASILVGQPNTGELFF. V gene TRBV7-9 combines with J gene TRBJ2-2; 7 positions agree with TRBD1. Germline V CDR1 and CDR2: SEHNR, FQNEAQ (reference sequence). The V and J ends lost 7 bases and 0 bases, in that order; junction bases with no gene match: 8. This CDR3 has 16 residues.

The rearrangement links TRBV30 to TRBJ2-2; weak D call: TRBD2 (7 bases). Germline CDR1 GTSNPN, CDR2 SVGIG (reference sequence). The CDR3 consists of 15 residues. Trimming took off 5 bases at V and 3 bases at J, with 16 bases between the two ends. CDR3 sequence (DNA): TGTGCCTGGGATCGGGGGGCGCCGGACACCGGGGAGCTGTTTTTT. This translates into CAWDRGAPDTGELFF.

CDR3 bases: TGCGCCAGCACCACTGGACTGGGGGGAGGAGGCCCCTACGAGCAGTACTTC. It encodes CASTTGLGGGGPYEQYF. This chain uses TRBV5-1 with TRBJ2-7; maybe TRBD2 (6 bases). The CDR3 contains 17 residues. V was pared by 6 bases and J by 2 bases, with 24 bases between. Germline CDR1 and CDR2: SGHRS and YFSETQ. The variable domain in full, completed from reference TRBV5-1 and TRBJ2-7, reads KAGVTQTPRYLIKTRGQQVTLSCSPISGHRSVSWYQQTPGQGLQFLFEYFSETQRNKGNFPGRFSGRQFSNSRSEMNVSTLELGDSALYLCASTTGLGGGGPYEQYFGPGTRLTVT.

This chain's CDR3 is CASSPQGSRDNEQFF. The CDR3 DNA follows: TGTGCCAGCAGCCCGCAGGGGAGCCGGGACAATGAGCAGTTCTTC. The rearrangement links TRBV7-3 to TRBJ2-1; weak D call: TRBD1 (6 bases). Germline V gene lookup returns CDR1 SGHTA and CDR2 FQGTGA. Trimming stripped 5 bases from V and 5 bases from J, with 16 bases between. CDR3 length: 15 residues.

The rearrangement joins TRBV27 to TRBJ2-7; 12 positions agree with TRBD2. The germline CDR1 and CDR2 sequences are MNHEY and SMNVEV (reference sequence). CDR3 length equals 15 residues. J gave up 0 bases and V 6 bases, and 3 bases lay outside the gene matches. Written as DNA, the CDR3 is TGTGCCAGCAGAGCGACTAGCGGGGGCTCCTACGAGCAGTACTTC. The encoded protein is CASRATSGGSYEQYF.

The chain employs TRBV4-2 and TRBJ2-1; TRBD2 aligns across 10 bases. After removal of 0 bases from V and 6 bases from J, the junction contained 5 bases not matched to a gene. Germline V gives CDR1 LGHNA, CDR2 YNFKEQ. This CDR3 region has 16 residues. The CDR3 nucleotides are TGTGCCAGCAGCCAAGATCCTAGCGGGAGTAGCAATGAGCAGTTCTTC. It specifies CASSQDPSGSSNEQFF.

The sample holds a few counts of this clone. The rearrangement uses TRBV5-5 and TRBJ2-3; 12 nucleotides align to TRBD2. This CDR3 is built from 18 residues. The ends lost 0 bases at V and 3 bases at J; junction bases unmatched: 8. The germline gives CDR1 SGHKS, CDR2 YYEKEE (reference sequence). CDR3 nucleotides: TGTGCCAGCAGCTTGGAGGGGGCTAGCGGGAGGGTGACAGATACGCAGTATTTT. This encodes CASSLEGASGRVTDTQYF.

The chain couples TRBV28 to TRBJ2-3, with 9 bases identical to TRBD1. Germline lookup yields CDR1 MDHEN and CDR2 SYDVKM. After removal of 6 bases from V and 4 bases from J, the junction contained 23 bases not matched to a gene. The CDR3 totals 20 residues. Here the CDR3 reads CASSTTGTGFFLPRADTQYF. In DNA, the CDR3 is TGTGCCAGCAGCACGACCGGGACAGGGTTTTTTCTCCCCCGGGCAGATACGCAGTATTTT.

The chain recombines TRBV11-3 with TRBJ2-2; TRBD2 matches 11 bases. The CDR3 totals 16 residues. The germline V gene has CDR1 SGHNT and CDR2 YENEEA. Trimming cost V 5 bases and J 4 bases; bases outside gene matches: 6. The DNA of the CDR3 is TGTGCCAGCAGCCAAGGACTAGCGGGCGGCACCGGGGAGCTGTTTTTT. Its protein is CASSQGLAGGTGELFF.

The chain is built from TRBV29-1 and TRBJ2-2, with TRBD2 as a possible D gene (6 bases). From germline, CDR1 is SQVTM and CDR2 ANQGSEA. Trimming removed 3 bases from V and 0 bases from J, with 8 bases in between. This CDR3 region has 14 residues. The CDR3 region has the DNA TGCAGCGTTGATGAGCGGGCGAACACCGGGGAGCTGTTTTTT. Protein product: CSVDERANTGELFF.

V usage is TRBV15 and J usage is TRBJ1-1; no definite D call. Germline-derived CDR1 and CDR2 are LNHNV and YYDKDF (reference sequence). V was cut by 6 bases and J by 1 base, with 12 bases left in between. The CDR3 has 14 amino acids. The CDR3, as DNA: TGTGCCACCAGAGACGGGAGTGCGAACACTGAAGCTTTCTTT. Its protein product is CATRDGSANTEAFF.

This chain joins TRBV27 and TRBJ2-1, with 9 nucleotides matching TRBD2. V lost 3 bases and J lost 2; bases outside the gene matches: 8. Germline CDR1 and CDR2: MNHEY and SMNVEV (reference sequence). The CDR3 spans 17 residues. In nucleotides, the CDR3 is TGTGCCAGCAGTTTTATCCCCGCGGGAGGGCCCTACAATGAGCAGTTCTTC. It translates to CASSFIPAGGPYNEQFF.

This chain joins TRBV29-1 and TRBJ2-7, with no clear D. Germline CDR1 and CDR2: SQVTM and ANQGSEA. The CDR3 totals 12 residues. V lost 6 bases and J 5 bases, leaving 14 bases between the germline ends. The CDR3 region is CSVHVNEDEQYF. In DNA, the CDR3 is TGCAGCGTCCACGTTAATGAGGACGAGCAGTACTTC.

This clone was seen a few times. The chain couples TRBV5-1 to TRBJ2-1, with TRBD2 identical over 8 bases. The CDR3 runs 15 residues. Germline V gene data show CDR1 as SGHRS and CDR2 as YFSETQ. With 2 bases clipped from V and 5 bases from J, the junction kept 6 bases outside the gene matches. The DNA for the CDR3 is TGCGCCAGCAGCTTCACTAGCGGTCTTAACAATGAGCAGTTCTTC. Translated: CASSFTSGLNNEQFF.

V and J are TRBV16 and TRBJ2-1; TRBD2 matches 13 bases. Germline CDR1 is KGHSY and CDR2 is FQNENV. The CDR3 runs 16 residues. V shed 4 bases and J 8 bases; nucleotides not matched to a gene: 8. CDR3 in amino acids: CASSPRTSGSGDEQFF. In nucleotides, the CDR3 is TGTGCCAGCAGCCCCCGGACTAGCGGGAGTGGGGATGAGCAGTTCTTC.

V is TRBV29-1 and J is TRBJ2-3, with D unclear. Trimming removed 4 bases at V and 4 bases at J, with 9 bases between. Germline CDR1 SQVTM, CDR2 ANQGSEA. The CDR3 totals 12 residues. The CDR3, as DNA: TGCAGCGTTGCGATAGTGGCAGATACGCAGTATTTT. The encoded protein is CSVAIVADTQYF.

The V gene is TRBV18, the J gene TRBJ2-5; D remains unclear. Deletions cut 6 bases from V and 4 bases from J, with 24 bases between. The CDR3 has 17 amino acids. CDR1 is KGHSH, CDR2 LQKENI, per germline. The CDR3 DNA reads TGTGCCAGCTCCCTCATCCCGGCCGACAAAAGTGGAGAGACCCAGTACTTC. Encoded protein: CASSLIPADKSGETQYF.

The chain couples TRBV27 to TRBJ2-7; D is ambiguous. This CDR3 spans 15 amino acids. V gave up 5 bases and J gave up 0 bases, with 14 bases separating them. Germline-derived CDR1 and CDR2 are MNHEY and SMNVEV (reference sequence). The CDR3 reads CASSLTISSSYEQYF. Here the CDR3 DNA reads TGTGCCAGCAGTCTTACTATTTCCAGCTCCTACGAGCAGTACTTC.

The chain is built from TRBV9 and TRBJ1-3; TRBD1 aligns across 9 bases. Germline values: CDR1 SGDLS, CDR2 YYNGEE. This CDR3 region has 15 residues. The V gene end was trimmed by 0 bases and the J gene end by 8 bases; junction bases not matched to a gene: 6. The CDR3 nucleotides are TGTGCCAGCAGCGTAGACAGGGGGCGAGGGGACACCATATATTTT. Translated, it gives CASSVDRGRGDTIYF.

DNA of the CDR3: TGTGCCAGCAGCCGCCCGGTAGCGGGAGGGCCCTACAATGAGCAGTTCTTC. It translates to CASSRPVAGGPYNEQFF. The J gene is TRBJ2-1, the V gene TRBV5-4, with 11 bases fitting TRBD2. The CDR3 runs 17 residues. The germline CDR1 and CDR2 sequences are SGHNT and YYREEE (reference sequence). V gave up 4 bases and J gave up 2 bases; unmatched junction bases: 8.

This clone was recorded once. This chain connects TRBV7-2 to TRBJ2-3, with TRBD2 identical over 8 bases. The V gene end was trimmed by 2 bases and the J gene end by 4 bases; junction bases not matched to a gene: 5. The CDR3 length is 15 residues. The germline CDR1 and CDR2 sequences are SGHTA and FQGNSA. In DNA, the CDR3 is TGTGCCAGCAGCTTAAGTAGCGGGATTTCAGATACGCAGTATTTT. Its translation is CASSLSSGISDTQYF.

This clone was counted a few times. V gene TRBV27 combines with J gene TRBJ2-7; 8 positions agree with TRBD2. The ends lost 4 bases at V and 3 bases at J; junction bases unmatched: 5. CDR1 and CDR2 from the germline V gene are MNHEY and SMNVEV (reference sequence). This CDR3 region has 14 residues. The CDR3 is CASSSSGGFYEQYF. The CDR3, as DNA: TGTGCCAGCAGTTCAAGCGGGGGATTCTACGAGCAGTACTTC.

This chain joins TRBV28 and TRBJ2-5; tentatively, D is TRBD1 (5 bases). CDR3 length: 13 amino acids. Germline V gene data show CDR1 as MDHEN and CDR2 as SYDVKM. V was pared by 6 bases and J by 1 base, with 9 bases between. CDR3 region: CASSSDIQETQYF. Here the CDR3 DNA reads TGTGCCAGCAGCTCGGACATCCAAGAGACCCAGTACTTC.

The chain is built from TRBV7-9 and TRBJ2-5; the D is unclear. The germline gives CDR1 SEHNR, CDR2 FQNEAQ (reference sequence). Between the trimmed V and J ends, which lost 1 base and 5 bases, there was a span of 8 bases. The CDR3 totals 13 residues. CDR3 sequence (DNA): TGTGCCAGCAGCTTAGTGTTGGGCGAGACCCAGTACTTC. Translation: CASSLVLGETQYF.

For the CDR3, the DNA is TGTGCCAGCGGACAGGCACCCTACGAGCAGTACTTC. It translates to CASGQAPYEQYF. The V call is TRBV14, the J call TRBJ2-7, with TRBD1 identical over 7 bases. Trimming at V came to 8 bases and at J to 2 bases, leaving 3 bases not matched to a gene. Germline CDR1 SGHDN, CDR2 FVKESK. CDR3 size: 12 residues.

The V gene is TRBV18, the J gene TRBJ1-1; TRBD1 is a possible D gene (6 bases). Per germline, CDR1 KGHSH and CDR2 LQKENI. This CDR3 comprises 14 residues. Trimming removed 6 bases at V and 1 base at J, with 12 bases between. The CDR3 DNA sequence: TGTGCCAGCTCGCACAGGGAGGGGAACACTGAAGCTTTCTTT. It encodes CASSHREGNTEAFF.

The chain carries TRBV4-1 and TRBJ2-1, with D maybe TRBD2 (5 bases). V was cut by 1 base and J by 5 bases, with 6 bases left in between. Germline lookup yields CDR1 MGHRA and CDR2 YSYEKL. The CDR3 has 13 residues. CDR3 sequence (DNA): TGCGCCAGCAGCCAAGTCGGGAACAATGAGCAGTTCTTC. Encoded protein: CASSQVGNNEQFF.

To note about this clone: The same CDR3 can be traced to other DNA sequences in this sample. The CDR3 DNA reads TGTGCCAGCAGCTTAGCCGGCAGGGCAAACGAGCAGTACTTC. Residues: CASSLAGRANEQYF. The chain employs TRBV11-2 and TRBJ2-7; weak D call: TRBD1 (5 bases). The V gene lost 1 base and the J gene lost 5 bases, with 12 bases spanning the gap. This CDR3 has 14 amino acids. Germline-derived CDR1 and CDR2 are SGHAT and FQNNGV.

The rearrangement joins TRBV28 to TRBJ1-5; possible D gene TRBD1, 6 bases. CDR1 and CDR2 (germline): MDHEN, SYDVKM. Trimming pared 7 bases from V and 0 bases from J, leaving 25 bases between. This CDR3 spans 19 amino acids. CDR3 DNA sequence: TGTGCCAGCAAAGGGGGTATTTTTAAGGGATTCAGTAGCAATCAGCCCCAGCATTTT. This encodes CASKGGIFKGFSSNQPQHF.